This entry lists 13 T cell receptor beta chains sequenced from one sample in a study of regulatory T cells in long-lasting Graves disease. Time point: persistent/refractory GD, antithyroid drugs over 5 years with positive TRAb. Generation of the TCR library employed RNA extracted from PBMCs. Arm-PCR with iRepertoire HTBI primers amplified the CDR3 regions for these TCR beta libraries. In TCRdb, the multiplex PCR reads were re-called with MiXCR into one record per CDR3 protein. The sample has about 420,000 distinct CDR3 sequences; 23% are singletons. Sequenced here: peripheral blood mononuclear cells (PBMCs), sampled when the disease was refractory, from a patient treated with antithyroid drugs. The receptor set was obtained from a female donor with Graves disease.

In regard to this clonotype: Given a much more abundant clone one base away, this may be a read error. The V and J genes are TRBV20-1 and TRBJ2-2, with D perhaps TRBD2 (5 bases). The CDR3 runs 16 residues. CDR1 and CDR2 from the germline V gene are DFQATT and SNEGSKA (reference sequence). The CDR3 loop is CGARAVASPNTGELFF. The CDR3 nucleotides read TGCGGTGCTAGGGCGGTAGCTAGCCCTAACACCGGGGAGCTGTTTTTT.

This clonotype was observed a handful of times. This rearrangement joins TRBV5-1 to TRBJ2-2; TRBD2 matches 7 bases. V was clipped by 1 base and J by 2 bases; unmatched bases: 11. CDR3 length: 18 residues. Per germline, CDR1 SGHRS and CDR2 YFSETQ. CDR3 bases: TGCGCCAGCAGCTTGTCCTCGGGAGGACCTTCTAACACCGGGGAGCTGTTTTTT. As protein: CASSLSSGGPSNTGELFF. Full variable domain (rest looked up from reference TRBV5-1 and TRBJ2-2): KAGVTQTPRYLIKTRGQQVTLSCSPISGHRSVSWYQQTPGQGLQFLFEYFSETQRNKGNFPGRFSGRQFSNSRSEMNVSTLELGDSALYLCASSLSSGGPSNTGELFFGEGSRLTVL.

The V gene is TRBV7-2, the J gene TRBJ2-7; D gene unclear. Germline CDR1 and CDR2: SGHTA and FQGNSA. V gave up 4 bases and J gave up 5 bases, with 12 bases separating them. The CDR3 is 13 amino acids. The CDR3 bases are TGTGCCAGCAGCTCAGTGTCAGAGGACGAGCAGTACTTC. Encoded protein: CASSSVSEDEQYF.

The V gene is TRBV5-1, the J gene TRBJ2-2, with TRBD1 matching over 7 bases. The V gene's germline CDR1 is SGHRS and CDR2 YFSETQ. This CDR3 contains 14 residues. The V segment lost 4 bases and the J segment 6 bases; nucleotides outside the gene matches: 6. The CDR3 loop reads CASSGIQGSGELFF. The CDR3 bases are TGCGCCAGCAGCGGAATACAGGGGTCCGGGGAGCTGTTTTTT.

The gene calls are TRBV19 and TRBJ2-2; the D gene is possibly TRBD2 (6 bases). The CDR3 length is 14 residues. CDR1 and CDR2 (germline): LNHDA, SQIVND (reference sequence). Trimming took 9 bases from V and 7 from J, leaving 18 bases between them. CDR3 in amino acids: CASRGGVGNGELFF. The CDR3 DNA reads as TGTGCCAGCCGAGGCGGGGTTGGGAACGGGGAGCTGTTTTTT.

The sample holds one count of this clonotype. V usage is TRBV30 and J usage is TRBJ1-5; tentatively, D is TRBD1 (6 bases). The CDR3 spans 17 residues. V was cut by 0 bases and J by 3 bases, with 18 bases left in between. The germline gives CDR1 GTSNPN, CDR2 SVGIG (reference sequence). The CDR3 reads CAWSVRNFGGLNQPQHF. The CDR3 region has the DNA TGTGCCTGGAGTGTGCGGAATTTTGGGGGGCTCAATCAGCCCCAGCATTTT.

The chain uses TRBV20-1 and TRBJ1-1; D not certain. From germline, CDR1 is DFQATT and CDR2 SNEGSKA (reference sequence). Trimming removed 0 bases from V and 10 bases from J, with 12 bases in between. The CDR3 runs 12 residues. The CDR3 reads CSARDLTGGAFF. CDR3 DNA: TGCAGTGCTAGAGATCTTACGGGTGGAGCTTTCTTT.

With regard to this clonotype: At one of its ends the junction is not consistent with the germline gene, which may arise from a read error. V gene TRBV12-3 or TRBV12-4 combines with J gene TRBJ1-5, with 8 bases that match TRBD1. This CDR3 contains 15 residues. The CDR3 region is CGSSLGAGGFQPQHF. As DNA, the CDR3 is TGTGGCAGCAGTTTAGGGGCAGGGGGCTTCCAGCCCCAGCATTTT.

The genes are TRBV29-1 and TRBJ1-1; D gene uncertain. Trimming cost V 5 bases and J 2 bases, with 12 bases left between them. CDR1 is SQVTM, CDR2 ANQGSEA, per germline. The CDR3 sequence is 13 residues long. The CDR3 sequence: CSVHGELNTEAFF. The DNA for the CDR3 is TGCAGCGTTCACGGGGAACTCAACACTGAAGCTTTCTTT.

The chain combines TRBV5-1 with TRBJ1-3, with D possibly matching TRBD1 (5 bases). This CDR3 has 17 residues. Germline V gives CDR1 SGHRS, CDR2 YFSETQ. The V end lost 0 bases, the J end lost 4 bases, and 17 bases lay between the germline ends. As DNA, the CDR3 is TGCGCCAGCAGCTTGGAACCAGGGAGAATTGGAGGAAACACCATATATTTT. Translated: CASSLEPGRIGGNTIYF.

The chain joins TRBV7-2 to TRBJ1-2, with unresolved D. Germline V gene lookup returns CDR1 SGHTA and CDR2 FQGNSA. V lost 7 bases and J lost 8, with 14 bases in between. There are 12 residues in the CDR3. This chain's CDR3 is CASNSQAGGYTF. The CDR3 DNA follows: TGTGCCAGCAATTCCCAAGCTGGGGGCTACACCTTC.

The sample holds a few counts of this clonotype. This chain joins TRBV12-3 or TRBV12-4 and TRBJ2-3; D may match TRBD1 or TRBD2 (5 bases each). Trimming left V 7 bases short and J 0 bases short, with 14 bases between. The CDR3 extends over 15 amino acids. The CDR3 nucleotides are TGTGCCAGCACCAAGAGTTGGGGGAGCACAGATACGCAGTATTTT. Translating it yields CASTKSWGSTDTQYF.

With respect to this clonotype: This may arise from a read error, as a much more abundant clone is one base away. V and J are TRBV9 and TRBJ2-7; TRBD2 agrees at 7 bases. This CDR3 has 15 amino acids. Germline V gene lookup returns CDR1 SGDLS and CDR2 YYNGEE. The CDR3 coding sequence is TGTGCCAGCAGCGTGAGCGGGGTCTCCGGCTACGTGCAGTACTTC. Translated: CASSVSGVSGYVQYF.